Following are 5 T cell receptor beta chains from one sample sequenced in a study of PD-1 blockade in classical Hodgkin lymphoma. The repertoire was sequenced with immunoSEQ multiplex PCR; TCRdb's copy has only in-frame clones and lacks some. The sample lists 65,000 to 95,000 clones; 75% to 90% were seen once. Every patient was affected by relapse after autologous stem cell transplantation, while exposure to brentuximab vedotin was not uniform. Sample: peripheral blood mononuclear cells (PBMCs), taken at baseline. The receptors derive from a human donor with classical Hodgkin lymphoma.

This clone was recorded once. The chain combines TRBV18 with TRBJ1-1; a possible D gene is TRBD1 (5 bases). Germline V gene sequence: CDR1 KGHSH, CDR2 LQKENI. V was cut by 4 bases and J by 3 bases, with 15 bases left in between. The CDR3 totals 15 residues. CDR3 residues: CASSQNAGSDTEAFF. For the CDR3, the DNA is TGTGCCAGCTCACAAAACGCAGGGTCAGACACTGAAGCTTTCTTT.

V is TRBV28 and J is TRBJ1-5; weak D call: TRBD1 (6 bases). This CDR3 has 15 amino acids. Trimming removed 3 bases from V and 4 bases from J, with 13 bases in between. Germline assignment: CDR1 MDHEN and CDR2 SYDVKM. The DNA for the CDR3 is TGTGCCAGCAGTTTCCTACTACAGGGAAATCAGCCCCAGCATTTT. Amino acid sequence: CASSFLLQGNQPQHF.

V gene TRBV15 combines with J gene TRBJ1-4, with 10 bases aligning to TRBD1. The junction had 5 bases not matched to a gene; V was cut back by 3 bases and J by 7 bases. Germline CDR1 and CDR2: LNHNV and YYDKDF (reference sequence). CDR3 size: 15 residues. CDR3 protein: CATSRRTGGVEKLFF. In nucleotides, the CDR3 is TGTGCCACCAGCAGGAGGACAGGGGGTGTTGAAAAACTGTTTTTT. The variable domain in full, completed from reference TRBV15 and TRBJ1-4, reads DAMVIQNPRYQVTQFGKPVTLSCSQTLNHNVMYWYQQKSSQAPKLLFHYYDKDFNNEADTPDNFQSRRPNTSFCFLDIRSPGLGDTAMYLCATSRRTGGVEKLFFGSGTQLSVL.

The CDR3 loop is CERGGEAFF. CDR3 in DNA: TGTGAACGCGGGGGTGAAGCTTTCTTT. The V call is TRBV6-5, the J call TRBJ1-1; TRBD1 is a possible D gene (5 bases). The CDR3 is made up of 9 amino acids. The germline V gene has CDR1 MNHEY and CDR2 SVGAGI.

The chain has TRBV6-1 and TRBJ1-3, with unresolved D. This CDR3 comprises 15 residues. V was trimmed by 6 bases and J by 2 bases, leaving 14 bases between them. Germline assignment: CDR1 MNHNS and CDR2 SASEGT. The CDR3 loop reads CASSRRSTAGNTIYF. The CDR3 region has the DNA TGTGCCAGCAGCCGGAGAAGCACGGCTGGAAACACCATATATTTT.